What follows are 26 T cell receptor beta chains derived from one specimen sequenced in a study of TIL therapy for anti-PD-1-resistant metastatic lung cancer. Time point reported: pre-treatment sample, taken before nivolumab and TIL therapy. Tumor tissue came from excised metastases, mostly pleural nodules or supraclavicular lymph nodes. Sequencing used immunoSEQ v3. TCRdb keeps only in-frame clones here, not all; method: immunoSEQ multiplex PCR. The data hold more than 90,000 clones, with less than 70% observed a single time. The source material was tumor tissue, sampled at baseline. The receptors were gathered from a person between 30 and 80 years old with non-small cell lung cancer.

The chain couples TRBV11-1 to TRBJ2-3; 7 bases are shared with TRBD1. Germline V gene lookup returns CDR1 SGHAT and CDR2 FQDESV (reference sequence). V was pared by 5 bases and J by 2 bases, with 7 bases of the junction left unmatched. CDR3 length: 15 amino acids. The CDR3 reads CASSLGQLTTDTQYF. DNA for the CDR3: TGTGCCAGCAGCCTGGGACAGCTCACCACAGATACGCAGTATTTT.

V and J are TRBV6-6 and TRBJ1-2; no reliable D call. With 5 bases removed from V and 4 bases from J, the gap between germline ends came to 23 bases. The V gene's germline CDR1 is MNHNY and CDR2 SVGAGI (reference sequence). The length of the CDR3 is 17 residues. The CDR3 coding sequence is TGTGCCAGCAGTCTTCTCGCCAACAGACTGAGCCTCTATGGCTACACCTTC. It codes for CASSLLANRLSLYGYTF.

This clone was found a few times. The rearrangement joins TRBV7-2 to TRBJ2-5; possible D gene TRBD2, 6 bases. Germline CDR1 and CDR2: SGHTA and FQGNSA. The germline V and J ends were trimmed by 1 base and 1 base, with 10 bases remaining between them. The CDR3 runs 15 residues. CDR3 coding DNA: TGTGCCAGCAGCTTAGTTAGCGGAGGCCAAGAGACCCAGTACTTC. Its protein is CASSLVSGGQETQYF.

The rearrangement uses TRBV7-6 and TRBJ2-7, with unresolved D. Germline V gene lookup returns CDR1 SGHVS and CDR2 FNYEAQ. The CDR3 runs to 13 residues. The ends were cut back, 4 bases at V and 4 bases at J, with 11 bases in the middle. CDR3 amino acids: CASSSEPAYEQYF. In DNA, the CDR3 is TGTGCCAGCAGCTCAGAACCCGCTTACGAGCAGTACTTC.

V is TRBV5-1 and J is TRBJ2-2; no clear D gene. Between the trimmed V and J ends, which lost 5 bases and 10 bases, there was a span of 6 bases. The germline V gene encodes CDR1 SGHRS and CDR2 YFSETQ. CDR3 length equals 10 residues. Here the CDR3 DNA reads TGCGCCAGCAGGGGTCAGGAGCTGTTTTTT. It translates to CASRGQELFF.

The V call is TRBV18, the J call TRBJ1-2, with unresolved D. The CDR3 contains 13 residues. Germline CDR1 reads KGHSH; CDR2 reads LQKENI. The V end was cut by 6 bases, the J end by 8 bases, with 16 bases between. CDR3 in DNA: TGTGCCAGCTCCCCCGGCCGTGGGGAAGGCTACACCTTC. It specifies CASSPGRGEGYTF.

This chain links TRBV28 with TRBJ2-4; 7 bases are a match to TRBD1. The V gene end was trimmed by 5 bases and the J gene end by 4 bases; junction bases not matched to a gene: 5. CDR1 is MDHEN and CDR2 is SYDVKM in the germline V gene. This CDR3 contains 14 residues. The CDR3 sequence is CASSRQGRKNIQYF. In DNA, the CDR3 is TGTGCCAGCAGTAGACAGGGTCGGAAAAACATTCAGTACTTC.

The CDR3 DNA is TGTGCCAGCAGTGTCGCGGGACAGGGGGGAGAGACCCAGTACTTC. Protein: CASSVAGQGGETQYF. The chain joins TRBV28 to TRBJ2-5, with 11 bases fitting TRBD1. This CDR3 region has 15 residues. CDR1 is MDHEN and CDR2 is SYDVKM in the germline V gene. The V segment lost 5 bases and the J segment 4 bases; nucleotides outside the gene matches: 6. Full variable domain (remainder filled in from reference TRBV28 and TRBJ2-5): DVKVTQSSRYLVKRTGEKVFLECVQDMDHENMFWYRQDPGLGLRLIYFSYDVKMKEKGDIPEGYSVSREKKERFSLILESASTNQTSMYLCASSVAGQGGETQYFGPGTRLLVL.

This clone was seen more than once but under ten times. The chain joins TRBV4-3 to TRBJ2-2; D is ambiguous. CDR1 is LGHNA and CDR2 is YSLEER in the germline V gene. V lost 0 bases and J 3 bases, leaving 8 bases between the germline ends. The CDR3 length is 15 residues. The chain's CDR3 is CASSQDPTYTGELFF. CDR3 DNA sequence: TGCGCCAGCAGCCAAGATCCGACATACACCGGGGAGCTGTTTTTT.

The chain links TRBV7-2 to TRBJ2-3; D remains ambiguous. From germline, CDR1 is SGHTA and CDR2 FQGNSA. The CDR3 covers 13 residues. V lost 5 bases, J lost 2 bases, and 8 bases lay in between. The CDR3 here is CASSQAYTDTQYF. CDR3 sequence (DNA): TGTGCCAGCAGCCAGGCCTACACAGATACGCAGTATTTT.

The chain joins TRBV29-1 to TRBJ2-3; D is possibly TRBD2 (6 bases). Germline CDR1 SQVTM, CDR2 ANQGSEA. The V gene lost 2 bases and the J gene lost 3 bases, with 18 bases spanning the gap. This CDR3 is 16 amino acids long. The CDR3 is CSVESFKTGVTDTQYF. As DNA, the CDR3 is TGCAGCGTTGAAAGCTTTAAAACGGGGGTAACAGATACGCAGTATTTT.

The chain links TRBV5-1 to TRBJ2-2; TRBD2 matches at 9 bases. V was clipped by 2 bases and J by 7 bases; unmatched bases: 9. The CDR3 consists of 16 residues. Germline CDR1 and CDR2: SGHRS and YFSETQ. Here the CDR3 reads CASSLIAGALGGELFF. The DNA for the CDR3 is TGCGCCAGCAGCTTAATAGCGGGAGCCCTCGGCGGGGAGCTGTTTTTT.

V gene TRBV14 combines with J gene TRBJ2-5, with 10 nucleotides matching TRBD2. The CDR3 runs 16 residues. CDR1 is SGHDN, CDR2 FVKESK, per germline. V lost 1 base to trimming and J lost 4 bases; unmatched junction nucleotides: 6. The CDR3 nucleotides read TGTGCCAGCAGCCAAGGGCTAGCGGGAGTGGGAGAGACCCAGTACTTC. Translated: CASSQGLAGVGETQYF.

This chain joins TRBV6-5 and TRBJ2-3; the D gene is possibly TRBD2 (5 bases). CDR1 and CDR2 from the germline V gene are MNHEY and SVGAGI. The CDR3 totals 14 residues. Trimming cost V 2 bases and J 2 bases, with 8 bases left between them. CDR3 in DNA: TGTGCCAGCAGTTACGGGAGTAACACAGATACGCAGTATTTT. Its protein is CASSYGSNTDTQYF.

This clone was seen more than once but under ten times. This chain uses TRBV6-5 with TRBJ2-1; the D is unclear. Germline CDR1 is MNHEY and CDR2 is SVGAGI. There are 12 residues in the CDR3. CDR3 DNA: TGTGCAGCAGCGTTAGAGTTCAATGAGCAGTTCTTC. Amino acid sequence: CAAALEFNEQFF.

The chain has TRBV24-1 and TRBJ2-1, with 10 bases lining up with TRBD2. The CDR3 covers 15 residues. In germline, CDR1 is KGHDR, CDR2 SFDVKD. J lost 2 bases, V lost 4 bases, and 1 base had no gene match. CDR3 loop: CATSDTSGTYNEQFF. The CDR3 DNA sequence: TGTGCCACCAGTGACACTAGCGGGACCTACAATGAGCAGTTCTTC.

The chain couples TRBV27 to TRBJ2-1; 8 bases match TRBD1. The CDR3 runs 14 residues. The J segment lost 8 bases and the V segment lost 5 bases, leaving 8 bases of the junction unmatched. Looked up from germline, CDR1 is MNHEY and CDR2 is SMNVEV (reference sequence). CDR3 protein: CASSQPRGQDEQFF. The CDR3, as DNA: TGTGCCAGCAGTCAGCCCAGGGGGCAGGATGAGCAGTTCTTC.

In its sample, this clone was seen once. This sequence joins TRBV28 and TRBJ2-1; 8 bases are shared with TRBD2. The V and J ends lost 7 bases and 9 bases, in that order; junction bases with no gene match: 11. The CDR3 is 14 amino acids. From germline, CDR1 is MDHEN and CDR2 SYDVKM. CDR3 loop: CASNKWREDGEQFF. DNA for the CDR3: TGTGCCAGCAATAAATGGCGGGAGGACGGTGAGCAGTTCTTC.

This chain uses TRBV7-2 with TRBJ2-7; D is uncertain. CDR1 SGHTA and CDR2 FQGNSA come from the germline V gene. Deletions cut 5 bases from V and 3 bases from J, with 8 bases between. This CDR3 is built from 12 residues. The CDR3 loop is CASSQYDYEQYF. The CDR3 nucleotides read TGTGCCAGCAGCCAGTACGACTACGAGCAGTACTTC.

This clone was picked up a small number of times. The chain has TRBV7-9 and TRBJ2-7, with a possible D match to TRBD1 (6 bases). The V end was cut by 4 bases, the J end by 0 bases, with 10 bases between. Per the germline V gene, CDR1 is SEHNR and CDR2 is FQNEAQ (reference sequence). The CDR3 extends over 14 amino acids. This CDR3 reads CASSSGQNSYEQYF. The DNA of the CDR3 is TGTGCCAGCAGCTCTGGACAGAACTCCTACGAGCAGTACTTC.

J is TRBJ2-7 and V is TRBV3-1 (or the pseudogene TRBV3-2); perhaps D is TRBD1 or TRBD2 (5 bases each). CDR3 length: 14 residues. From germline, CDR1 is LGHDT and CDR2 YNNKEL (reference sequence). Trimming left V 4 bases short and J 0 bases short, with 10 bases between. The CDR3 loop is CASSLPGTSYEQYF. The CDR3 DNA follows: TGTGCCAGCAGCCTTCCAGGGACCTCCTACGAGCAGTACTTC.

The chain joins TRBV24-1 to TRBJ2-5; 11 bases fit TRBD1. V lost 5 bases and J lost 4; bases outside the gene matches: 8. The CDR3 spans 16 residues. Germline lookup yields CDR1 KGHDR and CDR2 SFDVKD. The CDR3 DNA is TGTGCCACCAGTGCCGGGACAGGGGGGATCGGAGAGACCCAGTACTTC. Translated: CATSAGTGGIGETQYF.

This chain uses TRBV18 with TRBJ2-5; D tentatively reads TRBD1 or TRBD2 (6 bases each). The CDR3 has 15 amino acids. The V end lost 2 bases, the J end lost 1 base, and 11 bases lay between the germline ends. From germline, CDR1 is KGHSH and CDR2 LQKENI. This chain's CDR3 is CASSPMGGLQETQYF. CDR3 sequence (DNA): TGTGCCAGCTCACCAATGGGGGGCCTCCAAGAGACCCAGTACTTC.

This clone was seen ten or more times. CDR3 sequence reads: CATSREFSQETQYF. CDR3 sequence (DNA): TGTGCCACCAGCAGAGAGTTTTCCCAAGAGACCCAGTACTTC. The chain joins TRBV15 to TRBJ2-5; no clear D gene. This CDR3 region has 14 residues. The V gene lost 0 bases and the J gene lost 1 base, with 6 bases spanning the gap. Germline loops: CDR1 LNHNV, CDR2 YYDKDF (reference sequence).

This sequence joins TRBV12-5 and TRBJ1-1, with D possibly being TRBD1 (5 bases). There are 13 residues in the CDR3. V lost 5 bases and J lost 9, with 16 bases in between. CDR1 and CDR2 (germline): LGHNT, FRNRAP. CDR3 sequence: CASGQEAGTQAFF. The CDR3 DNA is TGTGCTAGTGGTCAAGAAGCCGGGACCCAAGCTTTCTTT.

This clone was picked up one time. CDR3 nucleotide sequence: TGTGCCAGCAGTCCAACTGGGACAGGAACGGTTTTCGGCTACACCTTC. Its protein product is CASSPTGTGTVFGYTF. This chain joins TRBV27 and TRBJ1-2, with 8 bases that match TRBD1. The trim removed 5 bases at V and 8 bases at J, leaving 16 bases unmatched. CDR1 MNHEY and CDR2 SMNVEV come from the germline V gene (reference sequence). This CDR3 contains 16 residues.